This entry features one T cell receptor beta chain sequence. CDR3 length equals 14 residues. V was trimmed by 4 bases and J by 4 bases, leaving 10 bases between them. Germline V gives CDR1 LGHDT, CDR2 YNNKEL (reference sequence). Authors' analysis steps: Quantification of nucleated cells was approximated via reference gene primer amplification. TCRdb's table, derived via immunoSEQ multiplex PCR, lists solely in-frame clones and lacks some. V and J calls and clone size are given by that table; D and trimming were obtained from the DNA. The repertoire holds 300,000 to 400,000 clones, under 95% seen once, with roughly 3.4% in the top ten. The sample is drawn from a study of blood T cell repertoires in COVID-19. Study as a whole: Both acute and convalescent COVID-19 samples were obtained from the United States, Italy and Spain. Sources were T cells, B-cell-depleted T cells, or PBMCs; the material itself was cDNA or gDNA.

This TCR was sampled from a woman aged 18-29 years who had recovered from COVID-19. Sequencing was done on a sample of peripheral blood. The genes are TRBV3-1 (or the pseudogene TRBV3-2) and TRBJ2-2; D gene ambiguous. The CDR3 protein is CASSPTLFTGELFF. The CDR3 region has the DNA TGTGCCAGCAGCCCGACTTTATTCACCGGGGAGCTGTTTTTT.